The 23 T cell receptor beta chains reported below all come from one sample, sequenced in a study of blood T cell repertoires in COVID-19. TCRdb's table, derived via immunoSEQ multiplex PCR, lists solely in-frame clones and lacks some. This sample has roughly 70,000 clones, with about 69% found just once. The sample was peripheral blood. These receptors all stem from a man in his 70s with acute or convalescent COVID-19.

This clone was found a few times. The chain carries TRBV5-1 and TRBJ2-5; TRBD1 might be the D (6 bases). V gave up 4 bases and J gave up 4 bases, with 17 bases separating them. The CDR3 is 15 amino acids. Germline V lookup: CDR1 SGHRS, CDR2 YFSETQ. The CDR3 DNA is TGCGCCAGCAGCCAGGGCCTCAGGGGCGGAGAGACCCAGTACTTC. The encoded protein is CASSQGLRGGETQYF.

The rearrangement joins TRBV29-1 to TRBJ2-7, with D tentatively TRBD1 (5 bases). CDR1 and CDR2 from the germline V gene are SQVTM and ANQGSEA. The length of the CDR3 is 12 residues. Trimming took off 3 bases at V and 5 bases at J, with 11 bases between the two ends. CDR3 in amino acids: CSVEGQSDEQYF. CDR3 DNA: TGCAGCGTTGAGGGGCAATCGGACGAGCAGTACTTC.

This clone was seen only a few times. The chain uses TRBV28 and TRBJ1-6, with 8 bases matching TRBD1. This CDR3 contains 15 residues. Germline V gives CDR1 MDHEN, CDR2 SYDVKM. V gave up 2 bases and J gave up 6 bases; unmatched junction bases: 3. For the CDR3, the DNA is TGTGCCAGCAGTTTACAGGGGGCGCGTAATTCACCCCTCCACTTT. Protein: CASSLQGARNSPLHF.

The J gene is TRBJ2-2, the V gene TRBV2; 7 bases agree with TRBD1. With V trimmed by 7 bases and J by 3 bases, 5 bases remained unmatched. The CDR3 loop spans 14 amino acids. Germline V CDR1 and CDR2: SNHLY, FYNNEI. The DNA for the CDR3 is TGTGCCAGCATTGACCAGGGGGACACCGGGGAGCTGTTTTTT. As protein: CASIDQGDTGELFF. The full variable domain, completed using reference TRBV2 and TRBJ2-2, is EPEVTQTPSHQVTQMGQEVILRCVPISNHLYFYWYRQILGQKVEFLVSFYNNEISEKSEIFDDQFSVERPDGSNFTLKIRSTKLEDSAMYFCASIDQGDTGELFFGEGSRLTVL.

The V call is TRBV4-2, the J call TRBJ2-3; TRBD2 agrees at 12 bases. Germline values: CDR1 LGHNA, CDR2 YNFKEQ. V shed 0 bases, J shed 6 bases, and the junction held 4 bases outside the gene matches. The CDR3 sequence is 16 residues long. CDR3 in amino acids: CASSQDLTSGSDTQYF. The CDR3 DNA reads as TGTGCCAGCAGCCAAGATCTGACTAGCGGGAGCGATACGCAGTATTTT.

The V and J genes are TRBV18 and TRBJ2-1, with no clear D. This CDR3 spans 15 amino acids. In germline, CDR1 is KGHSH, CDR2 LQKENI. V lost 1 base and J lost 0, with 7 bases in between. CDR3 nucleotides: TGTGCCAGCTCACCACAAGTTAGCTCCTACAATGAGCAGTTCTTC. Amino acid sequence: CASSPQVSSYNEQFF.

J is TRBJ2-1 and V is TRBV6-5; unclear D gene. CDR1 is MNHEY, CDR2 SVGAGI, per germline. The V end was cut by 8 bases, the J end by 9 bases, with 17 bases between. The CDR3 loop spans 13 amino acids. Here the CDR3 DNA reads TGTGCCAGCGGCCGGGTATCCGAGGCTGAGCAGTTCTTC. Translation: CASGRVSEAEQFF.

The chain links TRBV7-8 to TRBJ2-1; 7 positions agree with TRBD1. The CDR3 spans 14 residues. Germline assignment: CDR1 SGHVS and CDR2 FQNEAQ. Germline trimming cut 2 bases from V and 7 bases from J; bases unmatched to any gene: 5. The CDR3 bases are TGTGCCAGCAGCTTAACCCAGGGGGAAAATGAGCAGTTCTTC. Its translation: CASSLTQGENEQFF.

In DNA form, the CDR3 reads TGTGCCAGCTCCCCTCCGTTACAGGGGCGAGGGGAAAAACTGTTTTTT. Its protein product is CASSPPLQGRGEKLFF. This rearrangement joins TRBV18 to TRBJ1-4; 7 positions match TRBD1. CDR3 length: 16 amino acids. V shed 6 bases and J 8 bases; nucleotides not matched to a gene: 15. CDR1 and CDR2 (germline): KGHSH, LQKENI.

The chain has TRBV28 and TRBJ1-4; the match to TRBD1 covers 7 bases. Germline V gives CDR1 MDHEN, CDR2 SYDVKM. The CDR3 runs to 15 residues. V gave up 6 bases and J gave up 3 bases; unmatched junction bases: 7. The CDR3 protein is CASSLYRGANEKLFF. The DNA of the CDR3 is TGTGCCAGCAGCCTCTACAGGGGTGCTAATGAAAAACTGTTTTTT.

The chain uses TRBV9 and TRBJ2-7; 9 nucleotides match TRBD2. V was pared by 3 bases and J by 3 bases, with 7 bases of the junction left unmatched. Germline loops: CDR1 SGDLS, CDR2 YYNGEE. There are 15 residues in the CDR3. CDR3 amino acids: CASSAGLADNYEQYF. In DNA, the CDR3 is TGTGCCAGCAGCGCGGGACTAGCAGATAACTACGAGCAGTACTTC.

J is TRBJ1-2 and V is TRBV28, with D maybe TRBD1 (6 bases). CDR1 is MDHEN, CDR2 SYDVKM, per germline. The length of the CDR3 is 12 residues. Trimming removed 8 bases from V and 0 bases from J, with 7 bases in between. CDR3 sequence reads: CASGQTNYGYTF. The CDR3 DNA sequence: TGTGCCAGCGGACAGACTAACTATGGCTACACCTTC.

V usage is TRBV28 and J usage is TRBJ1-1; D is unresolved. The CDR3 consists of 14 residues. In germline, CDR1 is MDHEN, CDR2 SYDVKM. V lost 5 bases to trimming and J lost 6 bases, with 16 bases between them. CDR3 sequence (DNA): TGTGCCAGCAGTCCACCACCGGGAGGGTCTGAAGCTTTCTTT. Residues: CASSPPPGGSEAFF.

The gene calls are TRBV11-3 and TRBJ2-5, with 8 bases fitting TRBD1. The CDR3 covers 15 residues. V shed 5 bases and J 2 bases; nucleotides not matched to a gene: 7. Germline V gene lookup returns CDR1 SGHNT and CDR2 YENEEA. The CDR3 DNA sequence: TGTGCCAGCAGCCCGGGGACAGGATATCAAGAGACCCAGTACTTC. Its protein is CASSPGTGYQETQYF.

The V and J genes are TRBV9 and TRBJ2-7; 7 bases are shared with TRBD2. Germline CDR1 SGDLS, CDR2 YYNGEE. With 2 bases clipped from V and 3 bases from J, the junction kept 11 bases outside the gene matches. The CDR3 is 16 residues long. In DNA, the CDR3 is TGTGCCAGCAGCGTCGCCCAAACTAGCGCATACTACGAGCAGTACTTC. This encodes CASSVAQTSAYYEQYF. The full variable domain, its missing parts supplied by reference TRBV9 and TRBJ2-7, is DSGVTQTPKHLITATGQRVTLRCSPRSGDLSVYWYQQSLDQGLQFLIQYYNGEERAKGNILERFSAQQFPDLHSELNLSSLELGDSALYFCASSVAQTSAYYEQYFGPGTRLTVT.

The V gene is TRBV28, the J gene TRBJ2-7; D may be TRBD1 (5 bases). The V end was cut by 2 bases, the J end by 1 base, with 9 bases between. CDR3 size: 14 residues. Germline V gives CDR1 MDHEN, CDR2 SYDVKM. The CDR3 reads CASSLGARSYEQYF. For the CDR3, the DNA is TGTGCCAGCAGTTTAGGGGCTAGGTCCTACGAGCAGTACTTC.

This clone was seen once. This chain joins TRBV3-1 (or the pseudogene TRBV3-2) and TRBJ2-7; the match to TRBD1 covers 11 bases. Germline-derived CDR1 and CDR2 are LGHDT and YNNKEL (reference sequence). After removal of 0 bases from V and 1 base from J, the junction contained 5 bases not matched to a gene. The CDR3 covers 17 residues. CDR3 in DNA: TGTGCCAGCAGCCAAGATATGGGACAGGGGGGGTCCTACGAGCAGTACTTC. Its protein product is CASSQDMGQGGSYEQYF.

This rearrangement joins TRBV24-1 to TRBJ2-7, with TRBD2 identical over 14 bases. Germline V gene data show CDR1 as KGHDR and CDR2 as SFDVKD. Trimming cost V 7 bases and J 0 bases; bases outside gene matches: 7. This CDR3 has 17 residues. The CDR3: CATRRTSGRTPSYEQYF. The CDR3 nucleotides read TGTGCCACCAGGAGGACTAGCGGGAGGACCCCCTCCTACGAGCAGTACTTC.

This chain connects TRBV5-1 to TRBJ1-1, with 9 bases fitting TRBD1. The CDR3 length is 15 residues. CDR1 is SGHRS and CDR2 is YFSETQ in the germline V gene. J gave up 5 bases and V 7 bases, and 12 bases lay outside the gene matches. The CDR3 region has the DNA TGCGCCAGCCGACTACAGGGGGCCCAGGGAACTGAAGCTTTCTTT. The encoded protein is CASRLQGAQGTEAFF.

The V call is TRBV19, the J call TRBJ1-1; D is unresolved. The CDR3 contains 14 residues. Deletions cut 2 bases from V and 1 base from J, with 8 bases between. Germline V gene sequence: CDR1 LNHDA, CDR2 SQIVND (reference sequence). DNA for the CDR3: TGTGCCAGTAGTATACCGGGGAAGAACACTGAAGCTTTCTTT. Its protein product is CASSIPGKNTEAFF.

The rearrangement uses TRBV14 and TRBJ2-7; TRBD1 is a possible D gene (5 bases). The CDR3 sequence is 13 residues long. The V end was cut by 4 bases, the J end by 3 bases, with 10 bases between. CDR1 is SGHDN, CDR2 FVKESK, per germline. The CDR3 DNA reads TGTGCCAGCAGCCCTCAGACAGTCTACGAGCAGTACTTC. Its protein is CASSPQTVYEQYF.

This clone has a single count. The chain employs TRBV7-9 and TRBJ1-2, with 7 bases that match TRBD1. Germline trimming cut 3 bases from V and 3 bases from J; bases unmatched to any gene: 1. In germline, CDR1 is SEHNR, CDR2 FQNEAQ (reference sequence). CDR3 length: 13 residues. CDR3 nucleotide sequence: TGTGCCAGCAGCTTGGGACAGTACTATGGCTACACCTTC. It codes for CASSLGQYYGYTF. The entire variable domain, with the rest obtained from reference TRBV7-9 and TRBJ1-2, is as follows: DTGVSQNPRHKITKRGQNVTFRCDPISEHNRLYWYRQTLGQGPEFLTYFQNEAQLEKSRLLSDRFSAERPKGSFSTLEIQRTEQGDSAMYLCASSLGQYYGYTFGSGTRLTVV.

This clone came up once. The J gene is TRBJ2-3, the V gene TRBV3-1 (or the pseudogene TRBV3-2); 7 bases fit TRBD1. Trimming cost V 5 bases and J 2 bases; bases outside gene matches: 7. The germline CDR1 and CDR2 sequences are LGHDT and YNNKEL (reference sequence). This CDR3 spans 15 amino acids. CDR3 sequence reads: CASSLTGSHTDTQYF. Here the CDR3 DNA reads TGTGCCAGCAGCTTGACAGGGTCACACACAGATACGCAGTATTTT.